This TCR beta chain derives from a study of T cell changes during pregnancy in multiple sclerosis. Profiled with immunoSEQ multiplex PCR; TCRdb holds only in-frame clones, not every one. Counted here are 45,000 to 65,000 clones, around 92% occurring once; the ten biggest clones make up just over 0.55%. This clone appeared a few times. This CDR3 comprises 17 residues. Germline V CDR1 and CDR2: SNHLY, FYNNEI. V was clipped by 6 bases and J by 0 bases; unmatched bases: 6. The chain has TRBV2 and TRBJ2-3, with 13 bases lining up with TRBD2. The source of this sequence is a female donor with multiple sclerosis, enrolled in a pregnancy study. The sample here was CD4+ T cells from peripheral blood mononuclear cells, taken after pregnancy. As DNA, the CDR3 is TGTGCCAGCAGCCCGGGACTAGCGGGACCTAGCACAGATACGCAGTATTTT. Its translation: CASSPGLAGPSTDTQYF.